This entry is about one T cell receptor (beta chain). The antigen is undetermined. The sample has other DNA sequences that encode this CDR3 too. This sample is part of a study of shared clonotypes between healthy human individuals. General observations from the study: Compared with memory subsets, naive subsets generally had larger estimated richness. Clonotypes which were not shared had lower generation probabilities than clonotypes that all four donors shared.

Replicate PCRs from sorted subsets contained around 200 ng DNA, which is approximately 30,000 T cell genomes. Only in-frame clones appear in the TCRdb table, and some are missing; sequencing was by immunoSEQ multiplex PCR. Of 650,000 to 750,000 clones in the sample, 72% were seen once. The length of the CDR3 is 12 residues. Germline V gives CDR1 SNHLY, CDR2 FYNNEI. V lost 4 bases, J lost 5 bases, and 5 bases lay in between. Caucasian adults residing in Nashville, Tennessee made up all the donors. This chain uses TRBV2 with TRBJ2-2, with no clear D. This receptor was identified in a woman aged 25 to 39 in good health. Material: memory CD4+ T cells sorted from blood. This sample's subset: CD45RA-negative fraction. CDR3 residues: CASSVGTGELFF. The CDR3 region has the DNA TGTGCCAGCAGTGTTGGGACCGGGGAGCTGTTTTTT.